The 19 T cell receptor beta chains below come from one sample, sequenced in a study of T cells in Graves' hyperthyroidism and ophthalmopathy. Using RNA transcripts as the source, TCR beta CDR3 regions were amplified. Carried out on the TCR CDR3, a first-round RT-PCR used the HTBI primer set. A single record per CDR3 protein comes from TCRdb applying MiXCR to the multiplex PCR reads. Counted here are 300,000 to 350,000 distinct CDR3 sequences, roughly 13% occurring once; the ten biggest clones make up around 24%. Material for sequencing was blood. The receptors here all came from a woman in her 30s with Graves' hyperthyroidism.

Ten or more counts support this clonotype. The chain uses TRBV20-1 and TRBJ2-7, with 7 bases identical to TRBD2. CDR1 is DFQATT, CDR2 SNEGSKA, per germline (reference sequence). The CDR3 loop spans 15 amino acids. The trim removed 5 bases at V and 6 bases at J, leaving 16 bases unmatched. CDR3 DNA sequence: TGCAGTGCTTGGGGAAGTGTGGGAGGGCCTTCCGAGCAGTACTTC. Amino acid sequence: CSAWGSVGGPSEQYF.

This clonotype was seen many times. CDR3 residues: CASSLQGRHQPQHF. The DNA for the CDR3 is TGTGCCAGCAGCTTACAGGGGCGCCATCAGCCCCAGCATTTT. V usage is TRBV7-2 and J usage is TRBJ1-5, with D possibly being TRBD1 (6 bases). V dropped 2 bases and J dropped 5 bases, with 10 bases sitting between them. Germline assignment: CDR1 SGHTA and CDR2 FQGNSA. CDR3 length: 14 amino acids.

This chain uses TRBV29-1 with TRBJ2-2; 9 bases align to TRBD1. The junction had 6 bases not matched to a gene; V was cut back by 6 bases and J by 4 bases. The CDR3 contains 14 residues. Germline V gene lookup returns CDR1 SQVTM and CDR2 ANQGSEA. In DNA form, the CDR3 reads TGCAGCGTGCCCGGGACAGGGTTCACCGGGGAGCTGTTTTTT. It codes for CSVPGTGFTGELFF.

This clonotype came up many times. This chain links TRBV20-1 with TRBJ2-5; D may be TRBD2 (6 bases). CDR3 length: 12 amino acids. The germline V and J ends were trimmed by 1 base and 7 bases, with 10 bases remaining between them. Germline CDR1 reads DFQATT; CDR2 reads SNEGSKA (reference sequence). The CDR3, as DNA: TGCAGTGCTAGAGCGGTGGGGGGGACCCAGTACTTC. Encoded protein: CSARAVGGTQYF.

The chain couples TRBV7-9 to TRBJ2-5; D gene ambiguous. V lost 4 bases, J lost 7 bases, and 10 bases lay in between. The CDR3 is 12 amino acids. From germline, CDR1 is SEHNR and CDR2 FQNEAQ (reference sequence). CDR3 DNA sequence: TGTGCCAGCAGCTCGCATGGGCTGACCCAGTACTTC. As protein: CASSSHGLTQYF.

At least ten counts were recorded for this clonotype. V is TRBV11-2 and J is TRBJ1-1, with D hard to call. The CDR3 is 17 residues long. The germline CDR1 and CDR2 sequences are SGHAT and FQNNGV. Trimming shortened V by 0 bases and J by 10 bases, and 24 bases separated the two germline ends. CDR3 amino acids: CASSLEWMATAARGAFF. For the CDR3, the DNA is TGTGCCAGCAGCTTAGAGTGGATGGCGACCGCTGCCAGAGGAGCTTTCTTT.

This clonotype was recorded once. A junction end diverges from the germline sequence, so it may reflect a read error. V and J are TRBV20-1 and TRBJ2-5; 11 nucleotides match TRBD2. The CDR3 runs 13 residues. Looked up from germline, CDR1 is DFQATT and CDR2 is SNEGSKA (reference sequence). The CDR3 region has the DNA TGCAGTGCTCTACTAGCGGGAGAAGAGGCCCAGTACTTC. It translates to CSALLAGEEAQYF.

This clonotype has a count of ten or more. The chain recombines TRBV20-1 with TRBJ2-3; D assignment may be TRBD1 or TRBD2 (6 bases each). The CDR3 covers 16 residues. Between the trimmed V and J ends, which lost 5 bases and 0 bases, there was a span of 18 bases. The germline V gene encodes CDR1 DFQATT and CDR2 SNEGSKA (reference sequence). CDR3 sequence reads: CSAQVRRGVSTDTQYF. The CDR3 DNA follows: TGCAGTGCTCAAGTGCGAAGGGGGGTGAGCACAGATACGCAGTATTTT.

The genes are TRBV20-1 and TRBJ2-7, with TRBD2 matching over 7 bases. CDR3 length: 13 residues. Germline V CDR1 and CDR2: DFQATT, SNEGSKA (reference sequence). Trimming cost V 5 bases and J 2 bases; bases outside gene matches: 6. CDR3 in amino acids: CSAPVGGAYEQYF. The CDR3 coding sequence is TGCAGTGCTCCTGTTGGGGGGGCCTACGAGCAGTACTTC.

This clonotype was seen many times. The chain employs TRBV2 and TRBJ2-1, with 7 bases fitting TRBD2. V was clipped by 5 bases and J by 6 bases; unmatched bases: 10. CDR1 and CDR2 from the germline V gene are SNHLY and FYNNEI. This CDR3 is 15 amino acids long. The chain's CDR3 is CASSPPGLLSNEQFF. For the CDR3, the DNA is TGTGCCAGCAGTCCACCGGGACTACTGTCCAATGAGCAGTTCTTC.

The chain recombines TRBV27 with TRBJ2-3; no clear D. The CDR3 runs 14 residues. Germline V gives CDR1 MNHEY, CDR2 SMNVEV (reference sequence). V was shortened by 2 bases and J by 6 bases, with 12 bases between the two germline ends. This CDR3 is CASSLPGTTDTQYF. Here the CDR3 DNA reads TGTGCCAGCAGTTTACCAGGCACCACCGATACGCAGTATTTT.

Many counts were recorded for this clonotype. CDR3 bases: TGTGCCAGCAGTTACTCGAGCCGGGGGCACGACGAGCAGTACTTC. Its translation: CASSYSSRGHDEQYF. The rearrangement uses TRBV6-2 or TRBV6-3 and TRBJ2-7, with D perhaps TRBD1 or TRBD2 (6 bases each). The CDR3 runs to 15 residues. Between the trimmed V and J ends, which lost 0 bases and 5 bases, there was a span of 14 bases. The germline CDR1 and CDR2 sequences are MNHEY and SVGEGT.

This chain links TRBV4-3 with TRBJ2-1, with TRBD2 matching 8 bases. Losses at the gene ends were 6 bases for V and 8 bases for J; bases not matched to a gene: 9. The CDR3 consists of 14 residues. Germline V gives CDR1 LGHNA, CDR2 YSLEER. Here the CDR3 reads CASSVTSGGYEQFF. In DNA, the CDR3 is TGCGCCAGCAGTGTTACGAGCGGGGGCTATGAGCAGTTCTTC.

This clonotype was counted ten times or more. This chain uses TRBV24-1 with TRBJ2-2, with D maybe TRBD2 (5 bases). This CDR3 is 13 amino acids long. Trimming shortened V by 9 bases and J by 2 bases, and 9 bases separated the two germline ends. Germline V gene lookup returns CDR1 KGHDR and CDR2 SFDVKD. The CDR3 loop is CATPSGNTGELFF. The CDR3 DNA sequence: TGTGCCACCCCAAGCGGAAACACCGGGGAGCTGTTTTTT.

The sample holds many counts of this clonotype. This chain connects TRBV13 to TRBJ2-2; 8 positions agree with TRBD1. The V gene end was trimmed by 5 bases and the J gene end by 1 base; junction bases not matched to a gene: 9. The CDR3 sequence is 17 residues long. Germline assignment: CDR1 PRHDT and CDR2 FYEKMQ (reference sequence). CDR3 in amino acids: CASSPSSTGVNTGELFF. CDR3 coding DNA: TGTGCCAGCAGCCCCAGTTCGACAGGGGTGAACACCGGGGAGCTGTTTTTT.

This clonotype showed up many times. The V gene is TRBV12-3 or TRBV12-4, the J gene TRBJ2-3; weak D call: TRBD2 (5 bases). The V gene lost 8 bases and the J gene lost 6 bases, with 9 bases spanning the gap. This CDR3 contains 11 residues. The DNA of the CDR3 is TGTGCCAGCGGGAGCTGGGATACGCAGTATTTT. It yields the protein CASGSWDTQYF.

Notes on this clonotype: The junction departs from the called germline gene at one end, perhaps through a read error. The V and J genes are TRBV19 and TRBJ1-5; 7 bases line up with TRBD1. This CDR3 comprises 15 residues. Germline lookup yields CDR1 LNHDA and CDR2 SQIVND (reference sequence). CDR3 in DNA: TGTGCCAGCGAGGGGGCAGGTCGAAACGGGTGGCCCCGGCATTTT. Translated: CASEGAGRNGWPRHF. The variable domain in full, with the rest retrieved from reference TRBV19 and TRBJ1-5, is DGGITQSPKYLFRKEGQNVTLSCEQNLNHDAMYWYRQDPGQGLRLIYYSQIVNDFQKGDIAEGYSVSREKKESFPLTVTSAQKNPTAFYLCASEGAGRNGWPRHFGDGTRLSIL.

This clonotype was detected ten times or more. The chain uses TRBV10-3 and TRBJ2-7; D uncertain. The CDR3 covers 12 residues. CDR1 and CDR2 from the germline V gene are ENHRY and SYGVKD. V was shortened by 6 bases and J by 5 bases, with 11 bases between the two germline ends. CDR3 region: CAISVGPDEQYF. The DNA for the CDR3 is TGTGCCATCAGCGTAGGTCCAGACGAGCAGTACTTC.

The chain has TRBV7-9 and TRBJ2-4, with D unresolved. The CDR3 has 15 amino acids. The germline CDR1 and CDR2 sequences are SEHNR and FQNEAQ (reference sequence). Trimming stripped 5 bases from V and 0 bases from J, with 11 bases between. The CDR3 loop reads CASSADGLAKNIQYF. The CDR3 DNA sequence: TGTGCCAGCAGCGCCGACGGGCTAGCCAAAAACATTCAGTACTTC. The variable domain in full, with the rest retrieved from reference TRBV7-9 and TRBJ2-4, is DTGVSQNPRHKITKRGQNVTFRCDPISEHNRLYWYRQTLGQGPEFLTYFQNEAQLEKSRLLSDRFSAERPKGSFSTLEIQRTEQGDSAMYLCASSADGLAKNIQYFGAGTRLSVL.